The 20 T cell receptor beta chains listed next were all sequenced from one sample in a study of Graves' ophthalmopathy and Graves' hyperthyroidism. RNA transcripts provided the template for amplifying TCR beta CDR3 regions. HTBI primers served in a first-round RT-PCR, which a second-round multiplex PCR followed. TCRdb reanalysed the multiplex PCR reads using MiXCR and keeps one entry per CDR3 protein. The top ten hold 8.5% to 14% of the sample, which has more than 1,000,000 distinct CDR3 sequences, about 38% seen once. Sequencing was performed on peripheral blood or thyroid tissue (not recorded which). The receptors were sampled from an adult man with Graves' hyperthyroidism.

This clonotype came up many times. The chain couples TRBV7-9 to TRBJ1-3, with D possibly matching TRBD1 (5 bases). The CDR3 has 16 amino acids. The germline gives CDR1 SEHNR, CDR2 FQNEAQ (reference sequence). V shed 7 bases and J shed 0 bases, with 16 bases lying between them. The CDR3 DNA reads TGTGCCAGCATCCACGGGGGAACGAACTCTGGAAACACCATATATTTT. The encoded protein is CASIHGGTNSGNTIYF.

This clonotype was seen ten or more times. This chain joins TRBV29-1 and TRBJ1-3, with a weak D call TRBD1 (5 bases). Per germline, CDR1 SQVTM and CDR2 ANQGSEA. V was pared by 6 bases and J by 3 bases, with 9 bases between. This CDR3 is built from 12 residues. CDR3 loop: CSVGPIGNTIYF. The CDR3 coding sequence is TGCAGCGTGGGACCAATTGGAAACACCATATATTTT. Combining the CDR3 with reference TRBV29-1 and TRBJ1-3 gives the whole variable domain SAVISQKPSRDICQRGTSLTIQCQVDSQVTMMFWYRQQPGQSLTLIATANQGSEATYESGFVIDKFPISRPNLTFSTLTVSNMSPEDSSIYLCSVGPIGNTIYFGEGSWLTVV.

This clonotype has ten or more counts. The CDR3 here is CASSEGGWNQPQHF. The CDR3 coding sequence is TGTGCCAGCAGCGAGGGGGGGTGGAATCAGCCCCAGCATTTT. The V gene is TRBV9, the J gene TRBJ1-5; maybe TRBD1 (6 bases). V was shortened by 3 bases and J by 4 bases, with 11 bases between the two germline ends. The CDR3 loop spans 14 amino acids. Germline V gives CDR1 SGDLS, CDR2 YYNGEE.

The genes are TRBV6-1 and TRBJ2-5, with 7 bases fitting TRBD1. Trimming cost V 8 bases and J 5 bases; bases outside gene matches: 5. Germline CDR1 is MNHNS and CDR2 is SASEGT. The CDR3 loop spans 12 amino acids. This CDR3 is CASDRAGETQYF. The DNA for the CDR3 is TGTGCCAGCGACAGGGCAGGGGAGACCCAGTACTTC.

In this sample, this clonotype turned up a few times. This chain connects TRBV28 to TRBJ2-7; no firm D call. This CDR3 has 14 residues. V lost 7 bases, J lost 2 bases, and 15 bases lay in between. The germline V gene has CDR1 MDHEN and CDR2 SYDVKM. The CDR3: CASTDTGGPYEQYF. The CDR3 DNA follows: TGTGCCAGCACCGACACGGGCGGACCCTACGAGCAGTACTTC.

In this sample, this clonotype turned up many times. The CDR3 DNA sequence: TGTGCCAGCTGTCCTAGCGGGAGTGGGGAGCAGTACTTC. It translates to CASCPSGSGEQYF. The gene calls are TRBV9 and TRBJ2-7; 10 bases are shared with TRBD2. After removal of 7 bases from V and 7 bases from J, the junction contained 8 bases not matched to a gene. The germline V gene has CDR1 SGDLS and CDR2 YYNGEE. The CDR3 length is 13 residues. The whole variable domain, filled in from reference TRBV9 and TRBJ2-7, reads DSGVTQTPKHLITATGQRVTLRCSPRSGDLSVYWYQQSLDQGLQFLIQYYNGEERAKGNILERFSAQQFPDLHSELNLSSLELGDSALYFCASCPSGSGEQYFGPGTRLTVT.

Only one count was recorded for this clonotype. This chain connects TRBV6-2 or TRBV6-3 to TRBJ2-5; the match to TRBD1 covers 10 bases. Trimming at V came to 5 bases and at J to 1 base, leaving 7 bases not matched to a gene. The CDR3 is made up of 16 amino acids. Germline lookup yields CDR1 MNHEY and CDR2 SVGEGT. Here the CDR3 DNA reads TGTGCCAGCAGTCCTTTGACAGGGGGCCGCCAAGAGACCCAGTACTTC. Translated: CASSPLTGGRQETQYF.

V gene TRBV20-1 combines with J gene TRBJ1-1, with D tentatively TRBD1 (5 bases). This CDR3 comprises 12 residues. CDR1 and CDR2 (germline): DFQATT, SNEGSKA (reference sequence). V dropped 1 base and J dropped 7 bases, with 10 bases sitting between them. The CDR3 nucleotides read TGCAGTGCTAGAGTGGGGGATGGTGAAGCTTTCTTT. Translation: CSARVGDGEAFF.

This clonotype was seen more than once but under ten times. The chain combines TRBV20-1 with TRBJ2-7; 9 nucleotides match TRBD2. The CDR3 contains 15 residues. CDR1 is DFQATT and CDR2 is SNEGSKA in the germline V gene (reference sequence). V dropped 0 bases and J dropped 3; count of bases not matched to a gene: 6. The CDR3 coding sequence is TGCAGTGCTAGAGATGGCGGGAGGGCCAACTACGAGCAGTACTTC. Translating it yields CSARDGGRANYEQYF.

This clonotype occurred many times. V and J are TRBV12-3 or TRBV12-4 and TRBJ1-2; TRBD1 agrees at 7 bases. This CDR3 region has 13 residues. The V segment lost 6 bases and the J segment 3 bases; nucleotides outside the gene matches: 4. CDR3 in DNA: TGTGCCAGCAGACCGGGACAGCACTATGGCTACACCTTC. Its translation: CASRPGQHYGYTF.

This clonotype appeared a single time. The rearrangement joins TRBV5-1 to TRBJ1-4; TRBD1 matches 10 bases. The CDR3 covers 15 residues. Trimming at V came to 1 base and at J to 8 bases, leaving 5 bases not matched to a gene. Germline CDR1 is SGHRS and CDR2 is YFSETQ. The CDR3 loop reads CASSLSGTGVEKLFF. CDR3 nucleotide sequence: TGCGCCAGCAGCTTGTCCGGGACAGGGGTGGAAAAACTGTTTTTT.

On this clonotype: A much larger clone lies a single base off, so this may be a read error. V gene TRBV19 combines with J gene TRBJ2-7; the D call may be TRBD1 or TRBD2 (5 bases each). CDR3 length: 19 amino acids. CDR1 is LNHDA and CDR2 is SQIVND in the germline V gene (reference sequence). The CDR3 reads CASSSMGRALGDLTYVQYF. CDR3 in DNA: TGTGCCAGTAGCTCAATGGGACGGGCGCTTGGTGACCTTACCTACGTGCAGTACTTC.

The chain has TRBV20-1 and TRBJ2-7; 8 bases match TRBD1. The CDR3 is 14 residues long. Losses at the gene ends were 6 bases for V and 3 bases for J; bases not matched to a gene: 10. Germline values: CDR1 DFQATT, CDR2 SNEGSKA (reference sequence). CDR3 sequence (DNA): TGCAGTGCGCATTCAGGACAGGGCCACTACGAGCAGTACTTC. The encoded protein is CSAHSGQGHYEQYF.

Concerning this clonotype: At one end the junction does not follow the germline gene, possibly because of a read error. The chain combines TRBV29-1 with TRBJ1-1; possible D gene TRBD1, 5 bases. Looked up from germline, CDR1 is SQVTM and CDR2 is ANQGSEA. This CDR3 is built from 13 residues. CDR3 region: CSVNDGADTEAFF. The CDR3 nucleotides read TGCAGCGTTAACGATGGGGCGGACACTGAGGCTTTCTTT.

This clonotype has a count of ten or more. The V and J genes are TRBV12-3 or TRBV12-4 and TRBJ1-1; a possible D gene is TRBD1 (6 bases). V lost 7 bases and J lost 1, with 16 bases in between. This CDR3 comprises 15 residues. In DNA form, the CDR3 reads TGTGCCAGCAACCATAGGGGCAGGGGGAACACTGAAGCTTTCTTT. Translated, it gives CASNHRGRGNTEAFF.

This CDR3 is CASSLRRVDEQYF. CDR3 coding DNA: TGTGCCAGCAGTTTAAGAAGGGTCGACGAGCAGTACTTC. This chain uses TRBV27 with TRBJ2-7; unclear D gene. There are 13 residues in the CDR3. Germline V gene data show CDR1 as MNHEY and CDR2 as SMNVEV (reference sequence). V was clipped by 2 bases and J by 5 bases, with 10 bases between them.

At least ten counts were recorded for this clonotype. J is TRBJ1-3 and V is TRBV6-6; no firm D call. This CDR3 has 15 amino acids. Germline values: CDR1 MNHNY, CDR2 SVGAGI (reference sequence). V was cut by 0 bases and J by 2 bases, with 8 bases left in between. CDR3 protein: CASSYSTSPGNTIYF. The CDR3 DNA reads TGTGCCAGCAGTTACTCGACAAGCCCTGGAAACACCATATATTTT.

The chain couples TRBV15 to TRBJ1-2; TRBD1 aligns across 8 bases. The junction had 6 bases not matched to a gene; V was cut back by 1 base and J by 5 bases. Germline V gene data show CDR1 as LNHNV and CDR2 as YYDKDF (reference sequence). This CDR3 is built from 15 residues. The CDR3 region is CATSRVDRGAYGYTF. The CDR3 bases are TGTGCCACCAGCAGAGTAGACAGGGGCGCTTATGGCTACACCTTC.

This clonotype was counted at least ten times. One end of the junction does not line up with germline, which may come from a read error. V is TRBV10-2 and J is TRBJ1-2, with TRBD1 matching 7 bases. This CDR3 is built from 15 residues. Per the germline V gene, CDR1 is WSHSY and CDR2 is SAAADI. The CDR3 DNA sequence: TGTGCCAGCAGTTCTACGACAGGGATTAACTATGGCTACACCTTC. Its translation is CASSSTTGINYGYTF.

This clonotype appeared many times. The V call is TRBV5-6, the J call TRBJ2-7; 7 bases fit TRBD1. V gave up 4 bases and J gave up 2 bases; unmatched junction bases: 3. The germline gives CDR1 SGHDT, CDR2 YYEEEE. This CDR3 is 13 amino acids long. The CDR3 spells CASSTTGTYEQYF. Here the CDR3 DNA reads TGTGCCAGCAGCACGACAGGGACCTACGAGCAGTACTTC.